Listed below are T cell receptor beta chains from one sample, sequenced in a study of T cells after somatic rescue of genetic block. This table comes from immunoSEQ multiplex PCR, and its TCRdb copy is limited to in-frame clones, with some not included. The sample holds tens of thousands of clones, around 90% seen once. The sequenced material came from peripheral blood mononuclear cells (PBMCs). The source is a man younger than 40. Both conserved end residues are part of each CDR3. D genes are given only for firm matches. The listing skips clone size in some rows; elsewhere it reads once, few, many or a size class.

>TRBJ1-2|NA|NA|TRBV28
CASSFSRIYGYTF
TGTGCCAGCAGTTTTTCCAGGATCTATGGCTACACCTTC
>TRBJ2-3|NA|NA|TRBV11-2
CASSLFGLLYTQYF
TGTGCCAGCAGCTTATTCGGTCTCCTCTATACGCAGTATTTT
>TRBJ2-7|NA|NA|TRBV9
CASSVEALGAYSYEQYF
TGTGCCAGCAGCGTAGAGGCTTTAGGGGCTTACTCCTACGAGCAGTACTTC
>TRBJ1-2|TRBD1|NA|TRBV11-2
CASSHYRGKDYGYTF
TGTGCCAGCAGCCACTACAGGGGAAAAGACTATGGCTACACCTTC
>TRBJ1-2|NA|few|TRBV5-6
CASSLEGKNGYTF
TGTGCCAGCAGCTTGGAGGGGAAAAATGGCTACACCTTC
>TRBJ2-1|NA|NA|TRBV7-6
CASSTLGPLNEQFF
TGTGCCAGCAGCACGCTGGGACCACTCAATGAGCAGTTCTTC
>TRBJ2-7|NA|NA|TRBV18
CASSLPGVSYEQYF
TGTGCCAGCTCACTGCCGGGAGTGAGTTACGAGCAGTACTTC
>TRBJ2-4|NA|once|TRBV4-1
CASSHLPKNIQYF
TGCGCCAGCAGCCACCTTCCTAAAAACATTCAGTACTTC
>TRBJ2-7|TRBD2|NA|TRBV11-3
CASSRGLAGADEQYF
TGTGCCAGCAGCCGGGGACTAGCGGGGGCCGACGAGCAGTACTTC
>TRBJ2-7|TRBD1|NA|TRBV28
CASRQGFFYEQYF
TGTGCCAGCCGACAGGGTTTTTTCTACGAGCAGTACTTC
>TRBJ2-1|TRBD2|NA|TRBV2
CASSSRLAGGFGQFF
TGTGCCAGCAGCTCTAGACTAGCGGGAGGGTTCGGGCAGTTCTTC
>TRBJ2-3|TRBD1|NA|TRBV7-8
CASSPRGQGSAGTDTQYF
TGTGCCAGCAGCCCTAGGGGACAGGGTTCAGCAGGAACAGATACGCAGTATTTT
>TRBJ2-1|TRBD2|NA|TRBV10-3
CAIRPGLANEQFF
TGTGCCATCAGACCGGGACTAGCTAATGAGCAGTTCTTC
>TRBJ2-1|TRBD2|NA|TRBV7-9
CASSSPGLAGGRQNNEQFF
TGTGCCAGCAGCTCCCCGGGACTAGCGGGGGGGCGTCAGAACAATGAGCAGTTCTTC
>TRBJ2-5|NA|NA|TRBV9
CASSVGSLGNRAETQYF
TGTGCCAGCAGCGTAGGGTCGTTGGGGAATCGGGCAGAGACCCAGTACTTC
>TRBJ2-1|TRBD1|NA|TRBV7-9
CASSSGQGTYNEQFF
TGTGCCAGCAGCTCGGGACAGGGCACCTACAATGAGCAGTTCTTC
>TRBJ2-1|TRBD2|NA|TRBV7-7
CASSLRPPSSGENEQFF
TGTGCCAGCAGCTTAAGGCCCCCGTCTAGCGGGGAAAATGAGCAGTTCTTC
>TRBJ2-4|NA|NA|TRBV18
CASSPKNLKNIQYF
TGTGCCAGCTCACCAAAAAACCTTAAAAACATTCAGTACTTC
>TRBJ1-1|TRBD1|NA|TRBV5-1
CASSSQTGAVNTEAFF
TGCGCCAGCAGCTCTCAAACAGGGGCGGTGAACACTGAAGCTTTCTTT
>TRBJ2-3|NA|NA|TRBV5-1
CASSFGGPIPDTQYF
TGCGCCAGCAGCTTTGGGGGACCGATCCCAGATACGCAGTATTTT
>TRBJ1-1|NA|NA|TRBV5-1
CASSPTTQGGTEAFF
TGCGCCAGCAGCCCTACGACGCAGGGTGGCACTGAAGCTTTCTTT
>TRBJ1-1|NA|NA|TRBV28
CASPGREAFF
TGTGCCAGCCCTGGGAGGGAAGCTTTCTTT
>TRBJ2-5|NA|NA|TRBV6-5
CASSYFPARGQETQYF
TGTGCCAGCAGTTACTTCCCAGCTCGGGGACAAGAGACCCAGTACTTC
>TRBJ1-1|NA|NA|TRBV7-3
CASSPGHSNTEAFF
TGTGCCAGCAGCCCCGGACACTCGAACACTGAAGCTTTCTTT
>TRBJ2-7|TRBD1|NA|TRBV4-2
CASSQVRDRGHEQYF
TGTGCCAGCAGCCAAGTCCGGGACAGGGGGCACGAGCAGTACTTC
>TRBJ2-7|NA|NA|TRBV4-1
CASSEGQAYEQYF
TGCGCCAGCAGCGAGGGACAAGCCTACGAGCAGTACTTC
>TRBJ2-7|NA|NA|TRBV5-6
CASSLWGEQYF
TGTGCCAGCAGCTTGTGGGGCGAGCAGTACTTC
>TRBJ2-7|TRBD2|NA|TRBV13
CASSRLAVEQYF
TGTGCCAGCAGCCGACTAGCCGTCGAGCAGTACTTC
>TRBJ1-5|NA|NA|TRBV2
CASSEGNSNQPQHF
TGTGCCAGCAGTGAAGGAAATAGCAATCAGCCCCAGCATTTT
>TRBJ1-5|TRBD1|NA|TRBV6-5
CASSSGQGFDQPQHF
TGTGCCAGCAGCTCCGGACAGGGTTTCGACCAGCCCCAGCATTTT
>TRBJ2-7|NA|NA|TRBV28
CASSVLGGAYEQYF
TGTGCCAGCAGTGTGCTTGGCGGTGCCTACGAGCAGTACTTC
>TRBJ2-5|TRBD2|NA|TRBV19
CASTGGRETQYF
TGTGCCAGTACGGGGGGAAGAGAGACCCAGTACTTC
>TRBJ2-7|NA|NA|TRBV11-2
CASSLETGGYEQYF
TGTGCCAGCAGCTTAGAAACCGGTGGGTACGAGCAGTACTTC
>TRBJ1-5|NA|once|TRBV19
CASSPRDRAYSNQPQHF
TGTGCCAGTAGTCCCAGGGACCGCGCATATAGCAATCAGCCCCAGCATTTT
>TRBJ2-3|TRBD2|NA|TRBV5-1
CASFSGRGGTDTQYF
TGCGCCAGCTTTAGCGGGAGGGGCGGCACAGATACGCAGTATTTT
>TRBJ2-2|TRBD1|NA|TRBV5-1
CASSLPGTGKMTGELFF
TGCGCCAGCAGCTTGCCCGGGACAGGGAAGATGACCGGGGAGCTGTTTTTT
>TRBJ2-5|TRBD1|NA|TRBV27
CASSGTGGLETQYF
TGTGCCAGCAGTGGGACAGGGGGTCTAGAGACCCAGTACTTC
>TRBJ1-1|TRBD1|NA|TRBV18
CASSPARGKTEAFF
TGTGCCAGCTCACCAGCCAGGGGGAAGACTGAAGCTTTCTTT
>TRBJ1-4|NA|NA|TRBV19
CASRRDGNEKLFF
TGTGCCAGTAGACGGGACGGTAATGAAAAACTGTTTTTT
>TRBJ1-4|NA|NA|TRBV6-1
CASSEASARGFEKLFF
TGTGCCAGCAGTGAAGCTTCGGCCAGGGGTTTTGAAAAACTGTTTTTT
>TRBJ1-1|NA|NA|TRBV2
CASRAGVWNTEAFF
TGTGCCAGCAGGGCAGGGGTTTGGAACACTGAAGCTTTCTTT
>TRBJ2-7|TRBD2|NA|TRBV5-1
CASSRGWDLAGGEGIHEQYF
TGCGCCAGCAGCAGGGGCTGGGATCTAGCGGGAGGAGAGGGTATCCACGAGCAGTACTTC
>TRBJ2-7|NA|once|TRBV11-3
CASSGNRVITYEQYF
TGTGCCAGCAGCGGCAACAGGGTAATCACCTACGAGCAGTACTTC
>TRBJ2-7|NA|NA|TRBV7-9
CASSPRGPFEQYF
TGTGCCAGCAGCCCCAGGGGCCCGTTCGAGCAGTACTTC
>TRBJ2-3|TRBD2|NA|TRBV2
CASTSTSGGARDTQYF
TGTGCCAGCACCTCCACTAGCGGGGGGGCCCGAGATACGCAGTATTTT
>TRBJ2-7|NA|NA|TRBV6-5
CASSSPLGGVGEQYF
TGTGCCAGCAGTTCCCCCTTAGGGGGAGTGGGGGAGCAGTACTTC
>TRBJ2-5|TRBD1|NA|TRBV7-6
CASSPTGGKETQYF
TGTGCCAGCAGCCCGACAGGGGGAAAAGAGACCCAGTACTTC
>TRBJ1-1|NA|NA|TRBV9
CASSVTWGTEAFF
TGTGCCAGCAGCGTAACGTGGGGAACTGAAGCTTTCTTT
>TRBJ1-5|NA|NA|TRBV6-6
CASSYSMQGAQPQHF
TGTGCCAGCAGTTACTCGATGCAGGGAGCCCAGCCCCAGCATTTT
>TRBJ2-5|NA|NA|TRBV29-1
CSVYRDTKETQYF
TGCAGCGTCTACCGGGACACAAAAGAGACCCAGTACTTC
>TRBJ2-7|TRBD1|NA|TRBV4-1
CASSQGRDRLTYEQYF
TGCGCCAGCAGCCAAGGCCGGGACAGGTTAACGTACGAGCAGTACTTC
>TRBJ2-7|NA|NA|TRBV28
CASSFLGYEQYF
TGTGCCAGCAGTTTTTTGGGCTACGAGCAGTACTTC
>TRBJ2-2|TRBD1|NA|TRBV28
CASRTGVTGELFF
TGTGCCAGCAGGACAGGGGTCACCGGGGAGCTGTTTTTT
>TRBJ2-7|TRBD2|once|TRBV19
CASSISGSGGPISYEQYF
TGTGCCAGTAGTATAAGCGGTAGCGGGGGCCCGATCTCCTACGAGCAGTACTTC
>TRBJ1-3|NA|NA|TRBV5-8
CASTWAPSGNTIYF
TGTGCCAGCACCTGGGCCCCCTCTGGAAACACCATATATTTT
>TRBJ2-7|TRBD2|once|TRBV30
CAWSGAGGREQYF
TGTGCCTGGAGCGGAGCGGGGGGGCGGGAGCAGTACTTC
>TRBJ1-2|TRBD1|NA|TRBV7-2
CASSLVSGQPYGYTF
TGTGCCAGCAGCTTAGTTTCGGGACAGCCGTATGGCTACACCTTC
>TRBJ2-7|NA|NA|TRBV7-6
CASSLAPQAAYEQYF
TGTGCCAGCAGCTTAGCTCCACAGGCCGCCTACGAGCAGTACTTC
>TRBJ1-4|NA|NA|TRBV5-6
CASSLEGGMANEKLFF
TGTGCCAGCAGCTTAGAGGGAGGGATGGCTAATGAAAAACTGTTTTTT